What follows are 10 T cell receptor beta chains derived from one specimen sequenced in a study of identifying expanded T cells in peripheral blood. Generated by immunoSEQ multiplex PCR, the TCRdb table keeps only in-frame clones and is missing some. The profile shows approximately 83,000 clones, 70% to 90% of them singletons. The sample comprised blood. These receptors all stem from a person aged 18 to 70 in good health.

This rearrangement joins TRBV4-1 to TRBJ2-3; TRBD1 aligns across 7 bases. Trimming took 6 bases from V and 1 from J; bases not matched to a gene: 7. Germline V gives CDR1 MGHRA, CDR2 YSYEKL. This CDR3 is 15 amino acids long. Here the CDR3 DNA reads TGCGCCAGCAGGGTCAGGGGGTGGGGCACAGATACGCAGTATTTT. This translates into CASRVRGWGTDTQYF.

The chain combines TRBV30 with TRBJ1-2; no clear D gene. The CDR3 runs 16 residues. V was cut by 3 bases and J by 0 bases, with 17 bases left in between. Germline V gene lookup returns CDR1 GTSNPN and CDR2 SVGIG (reference sequence). The CDR3 bases are TGTGCCTGGAGCGAGGGCCATATCAACCCTAACTATGGCTACACCTTC. It is translated as CAWSEGHINPNYGYTF.

The V call is TRBV5-1, the J call TRBJ2-5; 12 bases line up with TRBD2. Germline lookup yields CDR1 SGHRS and CDR2 YFSETQ. CDR3 size: 19 residues. Losses at the gene ends were 0 bases for V and 2 bases for J; bases not matched to a gene: 11. CDR3 protein: CASSLASVTSGGIQETQYF. DNA of the CDR3: TGCGCCAGCAGCTTGGCCTCGGTGACTAGCGGGGGAATTCAAGAGACCCAGTACTTC.

CDR3 in DNA: TGTGCCACCAGCAGAGGGACAGCAACTAATGAAAAACTGTTTTTT. Protein product: CATSRGTATNEKLFF. This chain connects TRBV15 to TRBJ1-4; possible D gene TRBD1, 6 bases. The germline V and J ends were trimmed by 1 base and 0 bases, with 6 bases remaining between them. The CDR3 is 15 residues long. Germline loops: CDR1 LNHNV, CDR2 YYDKDF (reference sequence).

V is TRBV4-3 and J is TRBJ2-7; D call uncertain. The CDR3 length is 18 residues. V dropped 0 bases and J dropped 2 bases, with 20 bases sitting between them. Germline loops: CDR1 LGHNA, CDR2 YSLEER. CDR3 bases: TGCGCCAGCAGCCAAGATCCCCACGTTGTCAGAGCGCCCTACGAGCAGTACTTC. This codes for CASSQDPHVVRAPYEQYF.

This chain links TRBV29-1 with TRBJ2-2, with D hard to call. Germline CDR1 and CDR2: SQVTM and ANQGSEA. V was clipped by 3 bases and J by 7 bases, with 18 bases between them. The CDR3 is 15 residues long. CDR3 sequence: CSVDRVTQRLGELFF. The CDR3 DNA sequence: TGCAGCGTTGATCGGGTGACACAACGCCTCGGGGAGCTGTTTTTT.

CDR3 bases: TGTGCCAGCAGCCTCTCTACAGAATCCGGCTACACCTTC. Its translation is CASSLSTESGYTF. This sequence joins TRBV6-5 and TRBJ1-2; D call uncertain. V was pared by 6 bases and J by 8 bases, with 16 bases between. CDR3 size: 13 residues. Germline V gene lookup returns CDR1 MNHEY and CDR2 SVGAGI.

The chain uses TRBV15 and TRBJ2-1; D unresolved. In germline, CDR1 is LNHNV, CDR2 YYDKDF (reference sequence). This CDR3 has 13 residues. Trimming shortened V by 6 bases and J by 2 bases, and 8 bases separated the two germline ends. Written as DNA, the CDR3 is TGTGCCACCAGGGTGGGTACCTACAATGAGCAGTTCTTC. Protein: CATRVGTYNEQFF. Drawing the rest from reference TRBV15 and TRBJ2-1, the complete variable domain is DAMVIQNPRYQVTQFGKPVTLSCSQTLNHNVMYWYQQKSSQAPKLLFHYYDKDFNNEADTPDNFQSRRPNTSFCFLDIRSPGLGDTAMYLCATRVGTYNEQFFGPGTRLTVL.

This chain links TRBV6-5 with TRBJ2-1, with TRBD2 matching 13 bases. Germline CDR1 and CDR2: MNHEY and SVGAGI. Trimming cost V 6 bases and J 8 bases; bases outside gene matches: 7. This CDR3 has 15 amino acids. CDR3 sequence: CASSELAGGPYEQFF. CDR3 sequence (DNA): TGTGCCAGCAGCGAACTAGCGGGGGGGCCCTATGAGCAGTTCTTC.

This chain uses TRBV30 with TRBJ1-1; D is undetermined. Germline-derived CDR1 and CDR2 are GTSNPN and SVGIG (reference sequence). This CDR3 has 12 residues. Trimming pared 1 base from V and 6 bases from J, leaving 9 bases between. The CDR3 spells CAWSGKTAEAFF. In nucleotides, the CDR3 is TGTGCCTGGAGTGGAAAGACCGCTGAAGCTTTCTTT.